These 27 T cell receptor beta chains were all obtained from the same sample, sequenced in a study of T cell responses to AZD1222 COVID-19 vaccine. TCRdb keeps only in-frame clones here, not all; method: immunoSEQ multiplex PCR. The sample consists of about 120,000 clones, approximately 88% of them appearing once. The specimen was peripheral blood, collected on day 0 of AZD1222 vaccination. The receptors derive from an adult in good health.

The rearrangement uses TRBV2 and TRBJ2-7, with D unclear. Germline values: CDR1 SNHLY, CDR2 FYNNEI. Trimming cost V 7 bases and J 4 bases, with 14 bases left between them. The CDR3 loop spans 13 amino acids. The CDR3 DNA sequence: TGTGCCAGCATTGACCTGGACGGGTACGAGCAGTACTTC. It codes for CASIDLDGYEQYF. The entire variable domain, with the rest obtained from reference TRBV2 and TRBJ2-7, is as follows: EPEVTQTPSHQVTQMGQEVILRCVPISNHLYFYWYRQILGQKVEFLVSFYNNEISEKSEIFDDQFSVERPDGSNFTLKIRSTKLEDSAMYFCASIDLDGYEQYFGPGTRLTVT.

This chain links TRBV7-2 with TRBJ1-4, with 11 bases matching TRBD1. CDR3 length equals 15 residues. J gave up 11 bases and V 3 bases, and 8 bases lay outside the gene matches. The germline V gene encodes CDR1 SGHTA and CDR2 FQGNSA. DNA for the CDR3: TGTGCCAGCAGCTTGGACAGGGGGCTCGGGTGGAAACTGTTTTTT. Residues: CASSLDRGLGWKLFF.

The chain combines TRBV19 with TRBJ1-6, with TRBD1 matching 7 bases. This CDR3 comprises 15 residues. The germline CDR1 and CDR2 sequences are LNHDA and SQIVND (reference sequence). Trimming cost V 4 bases and J 4 bases; bases outside gene matches: 4. In DNA form, the CDR3 reads TGTGCCAGTAGTAGAGGGACAGAATATAATTCACCCCTCCACTTT. Encoded protein: CASSRGTEYNSPLHF.

This clone was seen once. V gene TRBV18 combines with J gene TRBJ2-7, with a weak D call TRBD2 (5 bases). The CDR3 covers 12 residues. CDR1 and CDR2 (germline): KGHSH, LQKENI. V was shortened by 4 bases and J by 6 bases, with 10 bases between the two germline ends. The CDR3 is CASSLDYREQYF. The CDR3 region has the DNA TGTGCCAGCTCACTCGACTACCGCGAGCAGTACTTC.

The gene calls are TRBV27 and TRBJ2-3; D may correspond to TRBD1 or TRBD2 (5 bases each). V lost 0 bases to trimming and J lost 5 bases, with 15 bases between them. This CDR3 comprises 16 residues. CDR1 and CDR2 from the germline V gene are MNHEY and SMNVEV (reference sequence). CDR3 residues: CASSLSWGSPLDTQYF. The CDR3 DNA reads as TGTGCCAGCAGTTTATCGTGGGGGTCCCCGTTAGATACGCAGTATTTT.

This clone was found a few times. This rearrangement joins TRBV5-1 to TRBJ2-7; 10 positions match TRBD1. This CDR3 has 16 residues. V shed 0 bases, J shed 4 bases, and the junction held 7 bases outside the gene matches. Germline CDR1 and CDR2: SGHRS and YFSETQ. CDR3: CASSLGGTGERYEQYF. The CDR3 nucleotides are TGCGCCAGCAGCTTGGGAGGGACAGGGGAACGATACGAGCAGTACTTC.

This chain connects TRBV18 to TRBJ1-5; a possible D gene is TRBD1 (5 bases). CDR3 size: 13 residues. The germline gives CDR1 KGHSH, CDR2 LQKENI. Trimming pared 5 bases from V and 3 bases from J, leaving 8 bases between. CDR3 loop: CASSDSYNQPQHF. The CDR3 DNA reads as TGTGCCAGCTCAGACAGTTACAATCAGCCCCAGCATTTT.

This chain joins TRBV6-5 and TRBJ1-2; D is ambiguous. CDR1 is MNHEY and CDR2 is SVGAGI in the germline V gene. The CDR3 covers 13 residues. V was cut by 6 bases and J by 5 bases, with 13 bases left in between. The CDR3 protein is CASRKSGGYGYTF. In DNA, the CDR3 is TGTGCCAGCAGAAAATCAGGCGGGTATGGCTACACCTTC.

The chain recombines TRBV28 with TRBJ1-1; D call uncertain. Between the trimmed V and J ends, which lost 2 bases and 5 bases, there was a span of 3 bases. The germline gives CDR1 MDHEN, CDR2 SYDVKM. CDR3 length: 11 amino acids. The CDR3 DNA sequence: TGTGCCAGCAGTTTACTTACTGAAGCTTTCTTT. Amino acids: CASSLLTEAFF.

This clone appeared once. This sequence joins TRBV6-5 and TRBJ1-1; D unresolved. The CDR3 contains 13 residues. The germline V gene encodes CDR1 MNHEY and CDR2 SVGAGI. V was clipped by 6 bases and J by 5 bases, with 13 bases between them. The CDR3 DNA sequence: TGTGCCAGCAGCCAAGTGGGGTTAACTGAAGCTTTCTTT. The encoded protein is CASSQVGLTEAFF.

Note on this clone: This CDR3 is also generated by other DNA sequences in the sample. This chain uses TRBV27 with TRBJ1-3; no clear D gene. Germline CDR1 reads MNHEY; CDR2 reads SMNVEV (reference sequence). V was shortened by 4 bases and J by 0 bases, with 7 bases between the two germline ends. The length of the CDR3 is 14 residues. In DNA, the CDR3 is TGTGCCAGCAGTTCTGGAGGCTCTGGAAACACCATATATTTT. This sequence encodes CASSSGGSGNTIYF.

As to this clone: One junction end does not reproduce the germline sequence, and a read error may be involved. CDR3 sequence reads: CPTPTTRGGGSDTQYF. CDR3 in DNA: TGCCCCACCCCCACAACTCGCGGGGGGGGGTCAGATACGCAGTATTTT. The chain carries TRBV15 and TRBJ2-3; 9 positions match TRBD2. CDR3 length: 16 amino acids. Germline V gene lookup returns CDR1 LNHNV and CDR2 YYDKDF (reference sequence).

The gene calls are TRBV7-2 and TRBJ1-5; the match to TRBD1 covers 7 bases. V lost 7 bases and J lost 0; bases outside the gene matches: 15. Germline loops: CDR1 SGHTA, CDR2 FQGNSA. The CDR3 runs 18 residues. Here the CDR3 reads CASTTTGTRGYSNQPQHF. The CDR3 coding sequence is TGTGCCAGCACCACGACAGGGACGAGGGGATATAGCAATCAGCCCCAGCATTTT.

This chain links TRBV27 with TRBJ2-1; D is unclear. The CDR3 consists of 13 residues. Germline loops: CDR1 MNHEY, CDR2 SMNVEV (reference sequence). V was pared by 8 bases and J by 0 bases, with 8 bases between. The DNA for the CDR3 is TGTGCCAGCCGGACGGCCTCCTACAATGAGCAGTTCTTC. Protein sequence: CASRTASYNEQFF.

This rearrangement joins TRBV7-2 to TRBJ1-1; tentatively, D is TRBD1 (6 bases). This CDR3 comprises 15 residues. V lost 2 bases and J 11 bases, leaving 21 bases between the germline ends. Per the germline V gene, CDR1 is SGHTA and CDR2 is FQGNSA. The CDR3 DNA sequence: TGTGCCAGCAGCTTAAAGTGGGGGGCTCCGGTTGGGGCTTTCTTT. It specifies CASSLKWGAPVGAFF.

This clone showed up just a few times. The chain links TRBV18 to TRBJ2-7; TRBD1 aligns across 7 bases. V lost 6 bases and J lost 5; bases outside the gene matches: 10. Germline V gene data show CDR1 as KGHSH and CDR2 as LQKENI. The CDR3 is 14 amino acids. CDR3 protein: CASSPGPTGNEQYF. CDR3 nucleotides: TGTGCCAGCTCCCCAGGCCCGACAGGGAACGAGCAGTACTTC.

The chain uses TRBV7-2 and TRBJ1-1; D is unresolved. CDR3 length equals 13 residues. Trimming cost V 5 bases and J 4 bases, with 11 bases left between them. Looked up from germline, CDR1 is SGHTA and CDR2 is FQGNSA. The CDR3 loop is CASSAQTSTEAFF. CDR3 sequence (DNA): TGTGCCAGCAGCGCTCAAACGAGCACTGAAGCTTTCTTT.

The chain uses TRBV5-4 and TRBJ2-2, with D unclear. Between the trimmed V and J ends, which lost 0 bases and 0 bases, there was a span of 9 bases. The CDR3 totals 16 residues. The V gene's germline CDR1 is SGHNT and CDR2 YYREEE (reference sequence). Here the CDR3 reads CASSLGQPSNTGELFF. CDR3 nucleotides: TGTGCCAGCAGCTTGGGGCAGCCATCGAACACCGGGGAGCTGTTTTTT.

The V call is TRBV3-1 (or the pseudogene TRBV3-2), the J call TRBJ1-1; D not resolved. The germline V gene has CDR1 LGHDT and CDR2 YNNKEL (reference sequence). The CDR3 contains 20 residues. The V end was cut by 0 bases, the J end by 1 base, with 24 bases between. The CDR3 loop is CASSQDVLYVVGEENTEAFF. As DNA, the CDR3 is TGTGCCAGCAGCCAAGATGTTCTCTATGTTGTCGGGGAGGAGAACACTGAAGCTTTCTTT.

The chain's CDR3 is CASSERLTGQPQHF. For the CDR3, the DNA is TGTGCCAGCAGTGAACGACTCACAGGACAGCCCCAGCATTTT. This chain connects TRBV6-1 to TRBJ1-5, with a tentative D call TRBD1 (5 bases). This CDR3 region has 14 residues. Germline CDR1 MNHNS, CDR2 SASEGT. V dropped 2 bases and J dropped 7 bases, with 12 bases sitting between them.

The V call is TRBV19, the J call TRBJ2-1; D possibly matches TRBD1 or TRBD2 (5 bases each). V lost 5 bases to trimming and J lost 11 bases, with 19 bases between them. Germline V gives CDR1 LNHDA, CDR2 SQIVND (reference sequence). CDR3 size: 14 residues. The CDR3 loop reads CASSDNRDGLKQFF. The CDR3 coding sequence is TGTGCCAGTAGTGATAACCGGGACGGCCTTAAGCAGTTCTTC.

This chain uses TRBV7-2 with TRBJ1-1, with a tentative D call TRBD1 (5 bases). The CDR3 has 14 amino acids. The V gene's germline CDR1 is SGHTA and CDR2 FQGNSA. With 2 bases removed from V and 1 base from J, the gap between germline ends came to 8 bases. CDR3 sequence: CASSLTRGNTEAFF. The CDR3 DNA reads as TGTGCCAGCAGCTTAACGAGGGGGAACACTGAAGCTTTCTTT.

This clone was seen a handful of times. The V gene is TRBV6-2 or TRBV6-3, the J gene TRBJ2-7; 7 nucleotides match TRBD2. Germline CDR1 and CDR2: MNHEY and SVGEGT. After removal of 5 bases from V and 3 bases from J, the junction contained 7 bases not matched to a gene. The CDR3 spans 14 residues. CDR3 protein: CASSQPPSGYEQYF. The CDR3, as DNA: TGTGCCAGCAGTCAACCCCCTAGCGGCTACGAGCAGTACTTC.

This clone has a single count. V usage is TRBV3-1 (or the pseudogene TRBV3-2) and J usage is TRBJ1-1; D gene uncertain. CDR1 is LGHDT, CDR2 YNNKEL, per germline (reference sequence). This CDR3 comprises 14 residues. The V end lost 5 bases, the J end lost 3 bases, and 13 bases lay between the germline ends. The CDR3 is CASSAVSKDTEAFF. The CDR3 DNA reads as TGTGCCAGCAGCGCCGTGTCGAAGGACACTGAAGCTTTCTTT.

The chain combines TRBV10-2 with TRBJ2-7; 9 bases agree with TRBD1. V gave up 6 bases and J gave up 0 bases; unmatched junction bases: 3. Germline-derived CDR1 and CDR2 are WSHSY and SAAADI. The CDR3 covers 14 residues. DNA for the CDR3: TGCGCCAGCAGGAGGACAGGGGACTCCTACGAGCAGTACTTC. Translation gives CASRRTGDSYEQYF.

This chain uses TRBV10-3 with TRBJ1-3; no firm D call. The CDR3 spans 16 residues. Trimming removed 10 bases at V and 1 base at J, with 20 bases between. CDR1 and CDR2 (germline): ENHRY, SYGVKD. For the CDR3, the DNA is TGTGCCACCGAAGTGGACCGTTTAGTGTCTGGAAACACCATATATTTT. The encoded protein is CATEVDRLVSGNTIYF.

This clone turned up a few times. The chain employs TRBV18 and TRBJ2-5, with D hard to call. This CDR3 has 12 amino acids. The germline CDR1 and CDR2 sequences are KGHSH and LQKENI. V lost 3 bases and J 4 bases, leaving 6 bases between the germline ends. CDR3 coding DNA: TGTGCCAGCTCACCTTTCGCAGAGACCCAGTACTTC. Protein sequence: CASSPFAETQYF.